Reported below is one T cell receptor (beta chain). This entry is derived from a study of OX40 agonist ivuxolimab in advanced cancers. Across the study: Subjects had a mean age of around 60 years, with a range of about 23 to 85; just over 80% were male.

CDR1 LGHNA and CDR2 YNFKEQ come from the germline V gene. The CDR3 totals 16 residues. V lost 0 bases and J lost 0, with 9 bases in between. Some clones are missing from TCRdb's copy, which holds only in-frame ones; the method was immunoSEQ multiplex PCR. The table records tens of thousands of clones, more than 70% of them present only once. This chain joins TRBV4-2 and TRBJ2-1; D is possibly TRBD2 (6 bases). The sample in question was CD4+ or CD8+ T cells sorted from blood, obtained in a trial of the OX40 agonist ivuxolimab. The sequence was collected from an adult with an advanced solid tumor such as melanoma, head and neck, liver or kidney cancer. CDR3 in amino acids: CASSQEAGSSYNEQFF. CDR3 bases: TGTGCCAGCAGCCAAGAGGCGGGAAGCTCCTACAATGAGCAGTTCTTC.